The TCR beta chain under discussion was sequenced for a study of blood T cell repertoires in COVID-19. The table lists this clone with a few counts. V shed 3 bases, J shed 4 bases, and the junction held 7 bases outside the gene matches. Germline CDR1 SGHRS, CDR2 YFSETQ. The CDR3 has 15 residues. Using immunoSEQ multiplex PCR, the repertoire was profiled, and TCRdb retains in-frame clones only, with some absent. The sample contains about 42,000 clones, over 60% of which appear only once. This chain uses TRBV5-1 with TRBJ1-1, with 9 bases fitting TRBD1. The TCR comes from a woman in her 70s with acute or convalescent COVID-19. Sequenced material: peripheral blood. The CDR3 protein is CASSYHRGQSTEAFF. CDR3 nucleotides: TGCGCCAGCAGCTACCACAGGGGGCAAAGCACTGAAGCTTTCTTT. Based on the CDR3 plus reference TRBV5-1 and TRBJ1-1, the full variable domain is KAGVTQTPRYLIKTRGQQVTLSCSPISGHRSVSWYQQTPGQGLQFLFEYFSETQRNKGNFPGRFSGRQFSNSRSEMNVSTLELGDSALYLCASSYHRGQSTEAFFGQGTRLTVV.